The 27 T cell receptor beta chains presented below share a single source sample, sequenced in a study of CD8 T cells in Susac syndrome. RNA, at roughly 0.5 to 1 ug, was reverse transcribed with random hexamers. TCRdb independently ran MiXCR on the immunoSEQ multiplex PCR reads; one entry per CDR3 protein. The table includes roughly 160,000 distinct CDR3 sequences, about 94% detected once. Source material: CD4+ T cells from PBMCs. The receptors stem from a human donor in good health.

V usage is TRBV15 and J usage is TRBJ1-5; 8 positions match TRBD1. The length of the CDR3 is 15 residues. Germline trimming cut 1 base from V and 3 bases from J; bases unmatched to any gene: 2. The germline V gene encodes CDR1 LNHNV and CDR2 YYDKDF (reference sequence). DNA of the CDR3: TGTGCCACCAGCAGAGGGACAGGGAACAATCAGCCCCAGCATTTT. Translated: CATSRGTGNNQPQHF.

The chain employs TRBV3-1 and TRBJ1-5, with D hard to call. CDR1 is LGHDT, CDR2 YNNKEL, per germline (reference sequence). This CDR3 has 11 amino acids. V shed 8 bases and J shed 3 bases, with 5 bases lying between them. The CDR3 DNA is TGTGCCAGCGGGTACAATCAGCCCCAGCATTTT. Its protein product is CASGYNQPQHF.

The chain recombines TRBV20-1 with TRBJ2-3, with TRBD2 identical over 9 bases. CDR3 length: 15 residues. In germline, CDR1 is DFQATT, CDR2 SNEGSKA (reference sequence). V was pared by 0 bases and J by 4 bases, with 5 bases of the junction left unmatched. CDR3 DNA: TGCAGTGCTAGAGATTTGGCGGGGGGGGCAGATACGCAGTATTTT. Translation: CSARDLAGGADTQYF.

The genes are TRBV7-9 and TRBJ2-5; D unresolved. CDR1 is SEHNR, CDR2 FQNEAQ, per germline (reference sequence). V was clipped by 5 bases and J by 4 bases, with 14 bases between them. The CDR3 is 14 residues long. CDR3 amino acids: CASSGSGHRETQYF. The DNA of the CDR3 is TGTGCCAGCAGCGGATCCGGGCACAGAGAGACCCAGTACTTC.

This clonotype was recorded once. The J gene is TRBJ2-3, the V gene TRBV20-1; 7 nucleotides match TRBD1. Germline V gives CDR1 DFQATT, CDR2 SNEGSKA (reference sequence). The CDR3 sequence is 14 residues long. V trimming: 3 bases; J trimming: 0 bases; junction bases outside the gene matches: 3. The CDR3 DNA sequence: TGCAGTGCTAGTCCAGGGGGTAGCACAGATACGCAGTATTTT. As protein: CSASPGGSTDTQYF.

The chain's CDR3 is CASSPSGFDTEAFF. In nucleotides, the CDR3 is TGTGCCAGCAGCCCCTCGGGGTTTGACACTGAAGCTTTCTTT. The rearrangement links TRBV3-1 to TRBJ1-1; D is uncertain. The CDR3 extends over 14 amino acids. Germline loops: CDR1 LGHDT, CDR2 YNNKEL (reference sequence). With 4 bases removed from V and 3 bases from J, the gap between germline ends came to 12 bases. The full variable domain, rest sourced from reference TRBV3-1 and TRBJ1-1, is DTAVSQTPKYLVTQMGNDKSIKCEQNLGHDTMYWYKQDSKKFLKIMFSYNNKELIINETVPNRFSPKSPDKAHLNLHINSLELGDSAVYFCASSPSGFDTEAFFGQGTRLTVV.

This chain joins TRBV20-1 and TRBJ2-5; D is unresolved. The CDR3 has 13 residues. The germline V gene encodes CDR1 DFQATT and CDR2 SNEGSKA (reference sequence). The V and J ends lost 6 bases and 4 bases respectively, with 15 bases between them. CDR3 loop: CSARNPGRETQYF. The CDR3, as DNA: TGCAGTGCCCGTAATCCCGGCAGAGAGACCCAGTACTTC.

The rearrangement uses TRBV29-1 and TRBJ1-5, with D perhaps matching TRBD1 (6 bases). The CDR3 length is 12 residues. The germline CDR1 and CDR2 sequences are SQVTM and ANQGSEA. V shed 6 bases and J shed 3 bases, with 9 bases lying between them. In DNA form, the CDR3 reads TGCAGCGTGGGGGCAGACAATCAGCCCCAGCATTTT. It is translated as CSVGADNQPQHF.

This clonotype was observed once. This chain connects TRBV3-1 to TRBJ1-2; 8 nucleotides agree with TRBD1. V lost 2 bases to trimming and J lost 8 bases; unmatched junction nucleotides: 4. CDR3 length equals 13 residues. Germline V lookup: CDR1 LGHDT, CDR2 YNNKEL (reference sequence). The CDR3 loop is CASSQQGARGYTF. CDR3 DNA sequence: TGTGCCAGCAGCCAACAGGGGGCAAGGGGCTACACCTTC. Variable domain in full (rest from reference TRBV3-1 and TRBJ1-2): DTAVSQTPKYLVTQMGNDKSIKCEQNLGHDTMYWYKQDSKKFLKIMFSYNNKELIINETVPNRFSPKSPDKAHLNLHINSLELGDSAVYFCASSQQGARGYTFGSGTRLTVV.

In DNA form, the CDR3 reads TGCAGTGCTATGGGAAGGGGGTCCACTGAAGCTTTCTTT. Its protein product is CSAMGRGSTEAFF. This sequence joins TRBV20-1 and TRBJ1-1, with a possible D match to TRBD1 (6 bases). The CDR3 runs to 13 residues. The germline CDR1 and CDR2 sequences are DFQATT and SNEGSKA (reference sequence). Trimming removed 4 bases from V and 4 bases from J, with 13 bases in between.

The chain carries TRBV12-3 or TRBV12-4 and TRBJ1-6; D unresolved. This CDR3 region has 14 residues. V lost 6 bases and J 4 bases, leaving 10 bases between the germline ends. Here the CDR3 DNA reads TGTGCCAGCAGGGGTGGTACTTATAATTCACCCCTCCACTTT. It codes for CASRGGTYNSPLHF.

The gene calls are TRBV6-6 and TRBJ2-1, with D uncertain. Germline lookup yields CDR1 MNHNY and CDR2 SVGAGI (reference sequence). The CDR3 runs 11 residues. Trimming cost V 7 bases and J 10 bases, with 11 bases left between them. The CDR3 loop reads CASMAVGEQFF. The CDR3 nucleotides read TGTGCCAGCATGGCCGTAGGGGAGCAGTTCTTC.

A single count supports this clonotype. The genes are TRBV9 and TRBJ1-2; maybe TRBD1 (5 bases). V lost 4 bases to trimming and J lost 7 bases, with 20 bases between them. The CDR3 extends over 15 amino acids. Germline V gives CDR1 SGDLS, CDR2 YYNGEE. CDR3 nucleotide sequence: TGTGCCAGCAGCACCCCCGGGGCCCCGGGAGGTGGCTACACCTTC. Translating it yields CASSTPGAPGGGYTF.

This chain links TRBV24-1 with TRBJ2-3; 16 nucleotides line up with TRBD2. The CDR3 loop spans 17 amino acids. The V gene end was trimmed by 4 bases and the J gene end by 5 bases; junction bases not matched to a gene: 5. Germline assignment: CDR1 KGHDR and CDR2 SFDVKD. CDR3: CATSDGTSGGARDTQYF. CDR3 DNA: TGTGCCACCAGTGACGGGACTAGCGGGGGGGCAAGAGATACGCAGTATTTT.

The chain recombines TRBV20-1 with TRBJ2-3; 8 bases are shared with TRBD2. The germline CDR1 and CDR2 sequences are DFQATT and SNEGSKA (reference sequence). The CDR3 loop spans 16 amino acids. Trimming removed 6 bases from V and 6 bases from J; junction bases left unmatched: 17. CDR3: CSAKNTGTRSSDTQYF. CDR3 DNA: TGCAGTGCCAAAAATACCGGGACTAGGTCCTCCGATACGCAGTATTTT.

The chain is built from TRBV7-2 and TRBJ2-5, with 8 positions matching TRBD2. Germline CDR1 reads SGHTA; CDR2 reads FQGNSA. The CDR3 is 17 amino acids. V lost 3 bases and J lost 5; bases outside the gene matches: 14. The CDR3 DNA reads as TGTGCCAGCAGCTTCTTACTTCGGACTAGCCTGTCTGAGACCCAGTACTTC. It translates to CASSFLLRTSLSETQYF.

CDR3 DNA sequence: TGCAGTGCTAGAAGGGGGGCAGTCACAGATACGCAGTATTTT. Its translation is CSARRGAVTDTQYF. The chain couples TRBV20-1 to TRBJ2-3; D tentatively fits TRBD1 or TRBD2 (6 bases each). This CDR3 is 14 amino acids long. V gave up 2 bases and J gave up 2 bases, with 11 bases separating them. Germline V CDR1 and CDR2: DFQATT, SNEGSKA (reference sequence).

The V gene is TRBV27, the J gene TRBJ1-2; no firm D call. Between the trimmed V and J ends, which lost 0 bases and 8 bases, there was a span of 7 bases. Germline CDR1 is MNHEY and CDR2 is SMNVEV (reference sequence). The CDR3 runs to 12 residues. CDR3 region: CASSLSGLGYTF. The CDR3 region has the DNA TGTGCCAGCAGTTTATCAGGGTTAGGCTACACCTTC.

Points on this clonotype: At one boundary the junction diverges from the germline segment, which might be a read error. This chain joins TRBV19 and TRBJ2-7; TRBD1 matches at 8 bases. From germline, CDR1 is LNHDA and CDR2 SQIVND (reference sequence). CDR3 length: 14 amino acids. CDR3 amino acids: CASGMTGAPYEQYF. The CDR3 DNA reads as TGTGCCAGTGGTATGACAGGGGCACCCTACGAGCAGTACTTC.

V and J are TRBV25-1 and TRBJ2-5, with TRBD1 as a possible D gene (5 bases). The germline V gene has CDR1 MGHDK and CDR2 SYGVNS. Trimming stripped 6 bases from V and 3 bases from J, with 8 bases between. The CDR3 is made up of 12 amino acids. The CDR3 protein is CASRGHEETQYF. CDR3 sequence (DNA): TGTGCCAGCAGGGGGCATGAAGAGACCCAGTACTTC. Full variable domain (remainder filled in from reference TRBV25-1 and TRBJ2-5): EADIYQTPRYLVIGTGKKITLECSQTMGHDKMYWYQQDPGMELHLIHYSYGVNSTEKGDLSSESTVSRIRTEHFPLTLESARPSHTSQYLCASRGHEETQYFGPGTRLLVL.

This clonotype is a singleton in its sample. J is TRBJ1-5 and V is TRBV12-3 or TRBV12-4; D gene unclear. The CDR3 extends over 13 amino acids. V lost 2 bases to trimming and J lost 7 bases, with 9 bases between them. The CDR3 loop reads CASSLFGVQPQHF. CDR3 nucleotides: TGTGCCAGCAGTTTATTCGGGGTCCAGCCCCAGCATTTT.

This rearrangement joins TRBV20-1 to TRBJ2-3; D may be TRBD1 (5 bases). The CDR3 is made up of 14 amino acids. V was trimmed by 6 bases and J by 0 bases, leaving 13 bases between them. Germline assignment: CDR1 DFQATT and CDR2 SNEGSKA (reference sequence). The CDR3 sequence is CSATDQGSTDTQYF. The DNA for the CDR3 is TGCAGTGCCACAGACCAGGGTAGCACAGATACGCAGTATTTT.

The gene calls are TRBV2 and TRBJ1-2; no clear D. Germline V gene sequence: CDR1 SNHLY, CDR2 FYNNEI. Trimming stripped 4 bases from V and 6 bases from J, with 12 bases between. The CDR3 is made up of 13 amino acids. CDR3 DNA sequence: TGTGCCAGCAGTGTGGGAGCCGTTAATGGCTACACCTTC. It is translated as CASSVGAVNGYTF. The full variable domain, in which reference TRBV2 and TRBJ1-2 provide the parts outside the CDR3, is EPEVTQTPSHQVTQMGQEVILRCVPISNHLYFYWYRQILGQKVEFLVSFYNNEISEKSEIFDDQFSVERPDGSNFTLKIRSTKLEDSAMYFCASSVGAVNGYTFGSGTRLTVV.

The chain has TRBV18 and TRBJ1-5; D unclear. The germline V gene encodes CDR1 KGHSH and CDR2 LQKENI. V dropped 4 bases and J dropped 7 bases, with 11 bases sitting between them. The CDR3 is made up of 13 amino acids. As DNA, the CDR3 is TGTGCCAGCTCACAGGACCGGCAACAGCCCCAGCATTTT. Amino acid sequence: CASSQDRQQPQHF.

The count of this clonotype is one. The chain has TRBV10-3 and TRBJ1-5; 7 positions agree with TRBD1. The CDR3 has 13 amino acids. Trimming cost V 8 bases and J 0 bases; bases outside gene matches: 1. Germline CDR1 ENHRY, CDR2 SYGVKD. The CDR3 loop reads CAIGTDSNQPQHF. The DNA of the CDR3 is TGTGCCATCGGGACAGATAGCAATCAGCCCCAGCATTTT.

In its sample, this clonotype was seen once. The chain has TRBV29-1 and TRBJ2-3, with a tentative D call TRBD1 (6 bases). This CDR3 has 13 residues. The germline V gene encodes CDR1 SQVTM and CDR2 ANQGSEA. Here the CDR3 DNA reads TGCACCACGGGACAAGTGCTCACAGATACGCAGTATTTT. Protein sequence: CTTGQVLTDTQYF.

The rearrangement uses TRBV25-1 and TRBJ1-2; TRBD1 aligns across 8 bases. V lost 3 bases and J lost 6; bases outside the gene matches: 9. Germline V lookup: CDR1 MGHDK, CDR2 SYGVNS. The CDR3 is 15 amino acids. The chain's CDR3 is CASSDPVRTGNGYTF. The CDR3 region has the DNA TGTGCCAGCAGTGATCCCGTCCGGACAGGGAATGGCTACACCTTC.